This is a list of T cell receptor beta chains from one sample in a study of prognosis after radiotherapy for stage I lung cancer. One entry per CDR3 protein results from TCRdb running MiXCR on the multiplex PCR reads. The data show 20,000 to 25,000 distinct CDR3 sequences, around 46% seen once. The sample consisted of PBMCs, taken before or after stereotactic body radiation therapy (not recorded which). These receptors were taken from a donor over 45 with non-small cell lung cancer. The CDR3 runs from the conserved cysteine through the conserved F or W. The order of the fields is CDR3 length, V gene, D gene, J gene, clone size, CDR3 DNA, CDR3 protein. D genes are given only for firm matches. Rows may omit the clone size; those that give it use once, few, many or a size class.

15	TRBV5-6	TRBD2	TRBJ2-7	many	TGTGCCAGCAGCGGTTCTAGCGGGAGTGTCTACGAGCAGTACTTC	CASSGSSGSVYEQYF
11	TRBV12-3/TRBV12-4	NA	TRBJ1-1	NA	TGTGCCACCAAGACGAACACTGAAGCTTTCTTT	CATKTNTEAFF
14	TRBV27	TRBD2	TRBJ2-1	NA	TGTGCCAGCAGATGGACTAGCGGTTACAATGAGCAGTTCTTC	CASRWTSGYNEQFF
15	TRBV11-2	NA	TRBJ1-4	many	TGTGCCAGCAGCTTAGAATACGAGCGCGGAGGGGTACTGTTTTTT	CASSLEYERGGVLFF
15	TRBV6-2/TRBV6-3	NA	TRBJ1-4	many	TGTGCCAGCACCGTAACGTCTACCCCTAATGAAAAACTGTTTTTT	CASTVTSTPNEKLFF
15	TRBV15	TRBD1	TRBJ2-1	many	TGTGCCACCACCCTGGACAGGGTAGAATGGAATGAGCAGTTCTTC	CATTLDRVEWNEQFF
15	TRBV28	NA	TRBJ1-5	NA	TGTGCCAGCAGTTCCGGGCCCAAATCCCGGCAGCCCCAGCATTTT	CASSSGPKSRQPQHF
14	TRBV6-1	NA	TRBJ2-7	NA	TGTGCCAGCAGATCCATACCGTCTGACTACGAGCGGTACTTC	CASRSIPSDYERYF
14	TRBV5-1	NA	TRBJ2-2	once	TGCGCCAGCAGCTTCCCGGGTAACACCGTGGAGCTGTTTTTT	CASSFPGNTVELFF
12	TRBV18	NA	TRBJ2-7	many	TGTGCCAGCTCACCGAACGGGTTCGAGCAGTACTTC	CASSPNGFEQYF
15	TRBV7-3	TRBD2	TRBJ2-1	many	TGTGCCAGTAGACTAGCGGGAGGTCCCACCAATGAGCAGTTCTTC	CASRLAGGPTNEQFF
15	TRBV20-1	NA	TRBJ2-4	many	TGCAGTGCTAGCCCTAACGCCGACTACAAAAACATTCAGTACTTC	CSASPNADYKNIQYF
12	TRBV6-1	TRBD2	TRBJ2-5	many	TGTGCCAGCAGCCGGACTAGGGAGACCCAGTACTTC	CASSRTRETQYF
13	TRBV29-1	TRBD1	TRBJ2-7	many	TGCAGCGTAGCCGGGACAGGTTCGCCCGAGCAGTACTTC	CSVAGTGSPEQYF
16	TRBV9	TRBD2	TRBJ2-3	many	TGTGCCAGCAGCGCCCAGGGTGGCGGGGGGGCAGATACGCAGTATTTT	CASSAQGGGGADTQYF
14	TRBV4-3	NA	TRBJ2-2	many	TGCGCCAGCAGCCAACAGGGACTCCTTGGGGAGCTGTTTTTT	CASSQQGLLGELFF
13	TRBV6-2/TRBV6-3	NA	TRBJ1-1	NA	TGTGCCAGCAGGGATTGGGGGGAACGGCAAGCTTTCTTT	CASRDWGERQAFF
14	TRBV7-2	NA	TRBJ2-7	many	TGTGCCAGCAGCTCCGACAGGTTTTCCTACGAGCAGTACTTC	CASSSDRFSYEQYF
14	TRBV20-1	NA	TRBJ2-1	once	TGCAGTGCGATAGCGGTAAAGGCCTACAATGAGCAGTTCTTC	CSAIAVKAYNEQFF
12	TRBV20-1	NA	TRBJ2-5	many	TGCAGTGCTAGCAGAGAGCAACAGACCCAGTACTTC	CSASREQQTQYF
15	TRBV5-1	TRBD1	TRBJ1-5	few	TGCGCCAGCAGCTTCGGGACAGATAGCAATCAGCCCCAGCATTTT	CASSFGTDSNQPQHF
18	TRBV4-3	NA	TRBJ2-6	many	TGCGCCAGCAGCCAAGGACAGGCTCTGGGATCTGGGGCCAACGTCCTGACTTTC	CASSQGQALGSGANVLTF
16	TRBV6-5	NA	TRBJ1-3	NA	TGTGCCAGCAGTTACAGACAGGCCTCCTCTGGAAACACCATATATTTT	CASSYRQASSGNTIYF
17	TRBV3-2	NA	TRBJ2-1	many	TGTGCCAGCAGCCAAGTAGGAAGGGCAAGCTCCTACAATGAGCAGTTCTTC	CASSQVGRASSYNEQFF
12	TRBV6-2/TRBV6-3	NA	TRBJ1-3	NA	TGTGCCAGCACCAATTCGGTAAACACCACATATTTT	CASTNSVNTTYF
17	TRBV6-2/TRBV6-3	TRBD2	TRBJ2-7	many	TGTGCCAGCAGTTACTCGCCGGCGGGACTATCAGGGTACGAGCAGTACTTC	CASSYSPAGLSGYEQYF
16	TRBV7-8	TRBD1	TRBJ1-2	NA	TGTGCCAGCAGCCCCTACCGGACAGGGGTTTTAACTGGCTACACCTTC	CASSPYRTGVLTGYTF
14	TRBV6-1	TRBD2	TRBJ2-1	NA	TGTGCCAGTCGGACTAGCGGGGGATTCGGTGAGCAGTTCTTC	CASRTSGGFGEQFF